This T cell receptor (beta chain) was recovered during a study of blood T cell repertoires in COVID-19. As for the study in general: T cells, B-cell-depleted T cells, or PBMCs supplied cDNA or gDNA.

This clone was seen more than once but under ten times. Original handling: Amplification from reference gene primers served as the basis for estimated nucleated cell counts. Here immunoSEQ multiplex PCR was the method, and the copy in TCRdb shows in-frame clones only, minus some. The V and J calls and clone size are taken from that table; D and trimming were inferred from the DNA. The sample consists of approximately 250,000 clones, 86% of them appearing once. CDR1 and CDR2 from the germline V gene are SGHRS and YFSETQ. The CDR3 spans 14 residues. Trimming removed 6 bases from V and 0 bases from J; junction bases left unmatched: 5.

The receptor was derived from a man under 40 with active or convalescent COVID-19. V gene TRBV5-1 combines with J gene TRBJ1-1; TRBD1 matches at 7 bases. What was sequenced was peripheral blood. The CDR3 DNA reads TGCGCCAGCACTGAGGGGGCCTTGAACACTGAAGCTTTCTTT. It codes for CASTEGALNTEAFF.